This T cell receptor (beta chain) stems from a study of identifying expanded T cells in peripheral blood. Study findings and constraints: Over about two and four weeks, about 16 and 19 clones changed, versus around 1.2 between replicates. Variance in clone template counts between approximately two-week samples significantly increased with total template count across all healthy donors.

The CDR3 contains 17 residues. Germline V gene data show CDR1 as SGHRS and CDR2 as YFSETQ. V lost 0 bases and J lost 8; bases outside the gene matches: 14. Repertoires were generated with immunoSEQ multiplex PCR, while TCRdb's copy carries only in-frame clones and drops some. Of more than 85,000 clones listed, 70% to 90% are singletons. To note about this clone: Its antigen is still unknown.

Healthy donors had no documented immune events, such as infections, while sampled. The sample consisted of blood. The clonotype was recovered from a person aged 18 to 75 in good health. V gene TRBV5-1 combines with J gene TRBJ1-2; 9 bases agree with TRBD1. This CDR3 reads CASSLDGGQGLVVGYTF. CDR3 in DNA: TGCGCCAGCAGCTTGGATGGGGGACAGGGACTTGTGGTAGGCTACACCTTC.